The 10 T cell receptor beta chains reported below all come from one sample, sequenced in a study of T cells in Graves' hyperthyroidism and ophthalmopathy. Amplified regions were TCR beta CDR3 sequences from RNA transcripts. The HTBI primer set drove a first-round RT-PCR of the TCR CDR3. TCRdb itself ran the multiplex PCR reads through MiXCR, one entry per CDR3 protein. The sample holds roughly 96,000 distinct CDR3 sequences, 51% seen once. Material: blood. The receptors were gathered from a woman in her forties with Graves' hyperthyroidism.

This chain uses TRBV12-3 or TRBV12-4 with TRBJ1-1; D is uncertain. V was cut by 7 bases and J by 14 bases, with 23 bases left in between. The CDR3 is 13 amino acids. The CDR3 bases are TGTGCCAGCACTCGGGTGGAGCTCACTGGAGCCTTCTTT. This codes for CASTRVELTGAFF.

The V call is TRBV2, the J call TRBJ2-1; D possibly corresponds to TRBD1 (6 bases). V was clipped by 3 bases and J by 8 bases, with 17 bases between them. Per germline, CDR1 SNHLY and CDR2 FYNNEI. CDR3 size: 15 residues. The CDR3 sequence: CASSERGSSLHEQFF. The CDR3, as DNA: TGTGCCAGCAGTGAGAGGGGGTCTAGCCTGCATGAGCAGTTCTTC.

CDR3 in amino acids: CSVRTGIETQYF. The CDR3 nucleotides are TGCAGTGTTCGGACAGGGATAGAGACCCAGTACTTC. V usage is TRBV20-1 and J usage is TRBJ2-5, with TRBD1 matching over 8 bases. Germline V gives CDR1 DFQATT, CDR2 SNEGSKA (reference sequence). This CDR3 contains 12 residues. V trimming: 7 bases; J trimming: 4 bases; junction bases outside the gene matches: 5.

This clonotype appeared many times. V usage is TRBV20-1 and J usage is TRBJ2-7; the D gene is possibly TRBD2 (5 bases). The V and J ends lost 3 bases and 2 bases respectively, with 8 bases between them. Germline values: CDR1 DFQATT, CDR2 SNEGSKA (reference sequence). The CDR3 loop spans 12 amino acids. The CDR3 coding sequence is TGCAGTGCTAGCCTAGCCGCCTACGAGCAGTACTTC. It is translated as CSASLAAYEQYF.

Many counts were recorded for this clonotype. The chain employs TRBV5-1 and TRBJ2-7; tentative D call: TRBD1 (6 bases). The CDR3 loop spans 13 amino acids. V lost 4 bases, J lost 2 bases, and 10 bases lay in between. Germline values: CDR1 SGHRS, CDR2 YFSETQ. The CDR3 spells CASSMTGTYEQYF. The CDR3 bases are TGCGCCAGCAGCATGACAGGTACCTACGAGCAGTACTTC.

On this clonotype itself: The junction departs from germline at one end; a sequencing error may be responsible. The chain combines TRBV10-3 with TRBJ1-1; D unclear. CDR1 is ENHRY and CDR2 is SYGVKD in the germline V gene. This CDR3 spans 11 amino acids. The CDR3 region is CANTKGPEASF. Here the CDR3 DNA reads TGTGCCAACACCAAGGGCCCAGAAGCTTCCTTT.

The chain employs TRBV20-1 and TRBJ2-7; D is uncertain. The V gene lost 3 bases and the J gene lost 4 bases, with 16 bases spanning the gap. The CDR3 totals 14 residues. Germline CDR1 and CDR2: DFQATT and SNEGSKA (reference sequence). The CDR3 DNA sequence: TGCAGTGCTAGCCACTCCCCGGGTCTGTACGAGCAGTACTTC. Translating it yields CSASHSPGLYEQYF.

This clonotype has at least ten counts. The rearrangement links TRBV7-9 to TRBJ1-3, with D possibly matching TRBD1 (6 bases). V lost 4 bases and J lost 4, with 14 bases in between. The CDR3 sequence is 15 residues long. CDR1 and CDR2 from the germline V gene are SEHNR and FQNEAQ (reference sequence). CDR3 amino acids: CASSSKQGSGNTIYF. CDR3 in DNA: TGTGCCAGCAGCTCCAAGCAGGGGTCCGGAAACACCATATATTTT.

The chain employs TRBV25-1 and TRBJ1-2, with 9 bases identical to TRBD1. The CDR3 is made up of 15 amino acids. J lost 3 bases, V lost 4 bases, and 6 bases had no gene match. The germline V gene has CDR1 MGHDK and CDR2 SYGVNS. The CDR3 DNA sequence: TGTGCCAGCAGTGCGCCGGGACAGGGATACTATGGCTACACCTTC. Encoded protein: CASSAPGQGYYGYTF.

Comment on this clonotype: The DNA is omitted, as the CDR3 cannot be located on it reliably, and the CDR3 follows TCRdb's listing. The V call is TRBV29-1, the J call TRBJ2-6; the tabulated D call, TRBD2, remains unverified against the DNA. Germline-derived CDR1 and CDR2 are SQVTM and ANQGSEA. Counting both end residues, the CDR3 totals 21 amino acids. CDR3 sequence: CSVEPTFGRQYFGPGANVLTF.